A selection of T cell receptor beta chains follows, all from one sample in a study of cytomegalovirus exposure and HLA in healthy donors. Clones were sequenced by immunoSEQ multiplex PCR, and TCRdb holds only the in-frame ones, with some missing. This table has 200,000 or so clones, around 81% appearing once. The sample taken for sequencing was PBMCs. The receptors were gathered from a woman between 18 and 30 years old in good health and CMV-seropositive. CDR3s include the opening cysteine and the closing phenylalanine or tryptophan. The D gene is left open where the match is weak. Clone size, where shown, is once, few, many, or a class for clones that have expanded.

CDR3 DNA	CDR3 protein	D gene	V gene	J gene	clone size
TGTGCCAGCAGTCGGACAGCAGACTATGGCTACACCTTC	CASSRTADYGYTF	.	TRBV2	TRBJ1-2	few
TGCGCCAGCAGACTCAACGATGAGCAGTTCTTC	CASRLNDEQFF	.	TRBV5-1	TRBJ2-1	.
TGTGCCTGTAAACCGGGACAGGCTAATGAAAAACTGTTTTTT	CACKPGQANEKLFF	TRBD1	TRBV30	TRBJ1-4	few
TGTGCCAGCAGTTCCGAACTTGACAGGGGGATGGATGGCTACACCTTC	CASSSELDRGMDGYTF	TRBD1	TRBV7-3	TRBJ1-2	.
TGCGCCAGCAGCCAATACCTTAGCGGGGGGAACTCAGATACGCAGTATTTT	CASSQYLSGGNSDTQYF	TRBD2	TRBV4-1	TRBJ2-3	.
TGTGCCAGCAGCCTCAAACTAGCGGGGGGTGACACAGATACGCAGTATTTT	CASSLKLAGGDTDTQYF	TRBD2	TRBV7-9	TRBJ2-3	.
TGTGCCTGGACCGGACTAGCGGGGCCCTGGGGTGAGCAGTTCTTC	CAWTGLAGPWGEQFF	TRBD2	TRBV30	TRBJ2-1	.
TGTGCCAGCAGCAGTAGACAGGGGAAAAGCGGCTACACCTTC	CASSSRQGKSGYTF	TRBD1	TRBV11-1	TRBJ1-2	.
TGTGCCAGCAGCTCCCGGCTAGCGGTCTGGACAGATACGCAGTATTTT	CASSSRLAVWTDTQYF	TRBD2	TRBV27	TRBJ2-3	.
TGTGCCAGCAGCTTAGGGAGGGGAACTGGAAACACCATATATTTT	CASSLGRGTGNTIYF	.	TRBV7-6	TRBJ1-3	.
TGTGCCACCGGGACAGATTATGAAAAACTGTTTTTT	CATGTDYEKLFF	TRBD1	TRBV19	TRBJ1-4	few
TGTGCCAGTAGTATAGTAGGCGGGAACACCGGGGAGCTGTTTTTT	CASSIVGGNTGELFF	.	TRBV19	TRBJ2-2	.
TGTGCCACCAGCAGGGACAGGCGGAATTCACCCCTCCACTTT	CATSRDRRNSPLHF	TRBD1	TRBV15	TRBJ1-6	.
TGTGCCAGTAGTCAACAGCGGGAACCCATTAACAATGAGCAGTTCTTC	CASSQQREPINNEQFF	TRBD2	TRBV19	TRBJ2-1	.
TGTGCCAGTAGTGGGGGACTAGCGGGGCAGGAGACCCAGTACTTC	CASSGGLAGQETQYF	TRBD2	TRBV19	TRBJ2-5	.
TGCGCCAGCAGCCCGGGACTTACCTATGGCTACACCTTC	CASSPGLTYGYTF	.	TRBV4-3	TRBJ1-2	few
TGTGCCAGCAGCCGGGGTTGGACACTTGACCCGTCAAACTATGGCTACACCTTC	CASSRGWTLDPSNYGYTF	.	TRBV14	TRBJ1-2	.
TGTGCCAGCAGCTTAGGCTTCGGCACCGGGGAGCTGTTTTTT	CASSLGFGTGELFF	.	TRBV11-2	TRBJ2-2	.
TGCGCCAGCAGCCACGGACAGCGCACAGATACGCAGTATTTT	CASSHGQRTDTQYF	.	TRBV10-1	TRBJ2-3	.
TGTGCCAGCAGCTTATTTCGGGGGTCAGGGTATGGCTACACCTTC	CASSLFRGSGYGYTF	.	TRBV11-2	TRBJ1-2	.
TGTGCCTGGAGTGTACTCGGCACAGATACGCAGTATTTT	CAWSVLGTDTQYF	.	TRBV30	TRBJ2-3	.
TGTGCCAGCAGCGACACAGGGGGCTCCTACAATGAGCAGTTCTTC	CASSDTGGSYNEQFF	TRBD1	TRBV27	TRBJ2-1	few
TGTGCCAGCAGTTCCGATCCGGACAGGGAGGGTTATGGCTACACCTTC	CASSSDPDREGYGYTF	TRBD1	TRBV7-9	TRBJ1-2	.
TGCGCCAGCAGCTTGGCCCCGGGAGGGGGCTTAGCTTTCTTT	CASSLAPGGGLAFF	TRBD1	TRBV5-1	TRBJ1-1	.
TGTGCCAGCAGCGGAGACTACGATCTCAATGAGCAGTTCTTC	CASSGDYDLNEQFF	.	TRBV9	TRBJ2-1	.
TGCGCCAGCAGTCGTCAGGGGACTAACTATGGCTACACCTTC	CASSRQGTNYGYTF	.	TRBV4-3	TRBJ1-2	.
TGTGCCAGCAGTGAACCCGGGGATGGAGCCAAAAACAGTCAGTACTTC	CASSEPGDGAKNSQYF	.	TRBV6-1	TRBJ2-4	.
TGTGCCAGCAGGACAGTTGGCGGGGGGCATGGGGCCGGGGAGCTGTTTTTT	CASRTVGGGHGAGELFF	TRBD2	TRBV27	TRBJ2-2	.
TGTGCCAGCAGACTCGAAGGGGGATTAACTAATGAAAAACTGTTTTTT	CASRLEGGLTNEKLFF	.	TRBV4-2	TRBJ1-4	.
TGTGCCAGCAGCGCACGGCCTAGCGGGGGGCCGAGCTCCTACGAGCAGTACTTC	CASSARPSGGPSSYEQYF	TRBD2	TRBV5-5	TRBJ2-7	.
TGTGCCAGCCGTTTATCTGGGAGCACAAGCACAGATACGCAGTATTTT	CASRLSGSTSTDTQYF	.	TRBV7-9	TRBJ2-3	.
TGTGCCAGCAGTAGTAGCAGGGTTTGGGCTGAAAAACTGTTTTTT	CASSSSRVWAEKLFF	.	TRBV2	TRBJ1-4	.
TGTGCCACCAGCAGAGGGGGGGGGAGGGGGAACACTGAAGCTTTCTTT	CATSRGGGRGNTEAFF	.	TRBV15	TRBJ1-1	once
TGTGCCAGCAGCACTACAGGGAGGGATTCACCCCTCCACTTT	CASSTTGRDSPLHF	.	TRBV6-5	TRBJ1-6	once
TGTGCCAGCAGCCCTTACCGACAGGGCGAATCACCACCCCTCCACTTT	CASSPYRQGESPPLHF	TRBD1	TRBV6-6	TRBJ1-6	.
TGTGCCAGTAGGAACGCGGGCTCCTATAATTCACCCCTCCACTTT	CASRNAGSYNSPLHF	.	TRBV19	TRBJ1-6	.
TGTGCCAGCAGTTTACAGGGACTAGCGGGGGGGTTCATACAAGAGACCCAGTACTTC	CASSLQGLAGGFIQETQYF	TRBD2	TRBV27	TRBJ2-5	once
TGTTCCAGCAGCGACTCGACAGGGCTCGCCGAGACCCAGTACTTC	CSSSDSTGLAETQYF	TRBD1	TRBV7-9	TRBJ2-5	.
TGTGCCAGCAGCTTAATGGGTATGACAACTTACTATGGCTACACCTTC	CASSLMGMTTYYGYTF	.	TRBV14	TRBJ1-2	.
TGTGCCACCGGGGAGGTAACTAATGAAAAACTGTTTTTT	CATGEVTNEKLFF	.	TRBV6-6	TRBJ1-4	few
TGTGCCAGCAGTTTCCGCAGGGGGAGAGACGACACCTTC	CASSFRRGRDDTF	TRBD1	TRBV28	TRBJ1-2	.
TGTGCCAGCGGCTCTAGTGGGTTCCGGGGTGAAAAACTGTTTTTT	CASGSSGFRGEKLFF	.	TRBV7-6	TRBJ1-4	.
TGTGCCAGCAGTTTGCGACAGGGGTCTGAGCAGTTCTTC	CASSLRQGSEQFF	TRBD1	TRBV27	TRBJ2-1	.
TGTGCCAGCAGCGGAGCCGGTGCGCCACTGTTTTTT	CASSGAGAPLFF	.	TRBV9	TRBJ1-4	.